Each of the 13 T cell receptor beta chains below was sequenced from the same sample in a study of T cells in Graves' hyperthyroidism and ophthalmopathy. Template material for amplifying TCR beta CDR3 regions consisted of RNA transcripts. HTBI primers were used for first-round RT-PCR of the TCR CDR3. TCRdb reprocessed the multiplex PCR reads with MiXCR, giving one entry per CDR3 protein. Found here are a few hundred thousand distinct CDR3 sequences, about 15% of them singletons; the top ten hold roughly 6.6%. Sequenced: blood. These receptors were taken from a woman younger than 45 with Graves' hyperthyroidism.

This clonotype was counted ten times or more. V is TRBV11-2 and J is TRBJ2-3; 8 bases align to TRBD2. The trim removed 4 bases at V and 0 bases at J, leaving 9 bases unmatched. This CDR3 spans 17 amino acids. Germline V gene lookup returns CDR1 SGHAT and CDR2 FQNNGV. The CDR3 DNA follows: TGTGCCAGCAGCTCTACCCCGATAGCGGGGAGCACAGATACGCAGTATTTT. This sequence encodes CASSSTPIAGSTDTQYF.

This chain links TRBV6-5 with TRBJ2-1; 8 bases match TRBD2. The CDR3 is made up of 15 amino acids. CDR1 MNHEY and CDR2 SVGAGI come from the germline V gene. The V segment lost 0 bases and the J segment 4 bases; nucleotides outside the gene matches: 2. For the CDR3, the DNA is TGTGCCAGCAGTTACTCGGGACTAGAATACAATGAGCAGTTCTTC. Residues: CASSYSGLEYNEQFF.

This clonotype was seen at least ten times. The chain has TRBV7-3 and TRBJ2-3; TRBD2 is a possible D gene (5 bases). This CDR3 spans 14 amino acids. V dropped 8 bases and J dropped 2 bases, with 14 bases sitting between them. In germline, CDR1 is SGHTA, CDR2 FQGTGA. This chain's CDR3 is CASQREFVTDTQYF. CDR3 DNA: TGTGCCAGCCAGAGGGAGTTTGTCACAGATACGCAGTATTTT.

This clonotype has just a few counts. This chain links TRBV4-1 with TRBJ2-3; TRBD2 might be the D (7 bases). Between the trimmed V and J ends, which lost 0 bases and 6 bases, there was a span of 13 bases. The CDR3 consists of 15 residues. Germline V gene sequence: CDR1 MGHRA, CDR2 YSYEKL. CDR3 sequence reads: CASSQDPRGGDTQYF. The DNA of the CDR3 is TGCGCCAGCAGCCAAGATCCCAGGGGAGGGGATACGCAGTATTTT.

This clonotype has a count of ten or more. The rearrangement links TRBV3-1 to TRBJ2-2, with 10 bases fitting TRBD2. Trimming at V came to 5 bases and at J to 3 bases, leaving 3 bases not matched to a gene. The V gene's germline CDR1 is LGHDT and CDR2 YNNKEL (reference sequence). The CDR3 is 15 residues long. The CDR3 spells CASSRTSGHTGELFF. In DNA form, the CDR3 reads TGTGCCAGCAGCAGGACTAGCGGACACACCGGGGAGCTGTTTTTT.

This clonotype has only a few counts. J is TRBJ2-3 and V is TRBV6-1; D possibly corresponds to TRBD2 (7 bases). The CDR3 is 15 amino acids. Trimming stripped 5 bases from V and 4 bases from J, with 16 bases between. Germline V CDR1 and CDR2: MNHNS, SASEGT. CDR3 region: CASSLSGAGADTQYF. The CDR3 DNA reads TGTGCCAGCAGTCTATCAGGGGCGGGGGCAGATACGCAGTATTTT.

This clonotype was seen repeatedly, ten times or more. V gene TRBV3-1 combines with J gene TRBJ2-1; 8 bases match TRBD2. This CDR3 spans 15 amino acids. With 1 base clipped from V and 4 bases from J, the junction kept 3 bases outside the gene matches. Germline assignment: CDR1 LGHDT and CDR2 YNNKEL (reference sequence). This CDR3 is CASSQALADYNEQFF. DNA of the CDR3: TGTGCCAGCAGCCAAGCACTAGCGGATTACAATGAGCAGTTCTTC.

The chain carries TRBV7-2 and TRBJ1-2; D uncertain. The CDR3 covers 15 residues. Germline lookup yields CDR1 SGHTA and CDR2 FQGNSA. Trimming cost V 0 bases and J 0 bases, with 8 bases left between them. CDR3 DNA sequence: TGTGCCAGCAGCTTAGCGTGGGGATCTAACTATGGCTACACCTTC. It yields the protein CASSLAWGSNYGYTF.

This clonotype was found many times. The chain recombines TRBV28 with TRBJ1-5, with D uncertain. Trimming removed 7 bases from V and 2 bases from J, with 15 bases in between. CDR3 size: 15 residues. CDR1 MDHEN and CDR2 SYDVKM come from the germline V gene. The CDR3 bases are TGTGCCAGCACTCTCTGGGGAGATGGCAATCAGCCCCAGCATTTT. Protein: CASTLWGDGNQPQHF.

This clonotype was recorded at least ten times. The V call is TRBV28, the J call TRBJ1-3; unclear D gene. Germline lookup yields CDR1 MDHEN and CDR2 SYDVKM. The CDR3 has 18 amino acids. Trimming shortened V by 2 bases and J by 2 bases, and 19 bases separated the two germline ends. The CDR3 DNA follows: TGTGCCAGCAGTTTAAGCGTCGGGCATTCGTTTACTGGAAACACCATATATTTT. Its protein product is CASSLSVGHSFTGNTIYF. The full variable domain, in which reference TRBV28 and TRBJ1-3 provide the parts outside the CDR3, is DVKVTQSSRYLVKRTGEKVFLECVQDMDHENMFWYRQDPGLGLRLIYFSYDVKMKEKGDIPEGYSVSREKKERFSLILESASTNQTSMYLCASSLSVGHSFTGNTIYFGEGSWLTVV.

This clonotype was seen repeatedly, ten times or more. The chain employs TRBV6-1 and TRBJ1-1, with D possibly being TRBD1 (6 bases). The CDR3 is made up of 15 amino acids. Trimming left V 1 base short and J 2 bases short, with 11 bases between. Per the germline V gene, CDR1 is MNHNS and CDR2 is SASEGT. CDR3 region: CASSEGAGVNTEAFF. CDR3 DNA: TGTGCCAGCAGTGAAGGTGCAGGGGTAAACACTGAAGCTTTCTTT.

J is TRBJ2-7 and V is TRBV18; 13 nucleotides agree with TRBD2. V lost 3 bases to trimming and J lost 7 bases; unmatched junction nucleotides: 9. Germline V gives CDR1 KGHSH, CDR2 LQKENI. CDR3 size: 16 residues. The chain's CDR3 is CASSPWTSGSSMEQYF. The CDR3 DNA reads TGTGCCAGCTCACCCTGGACTAGCGGGAGTAGTATGGAGCAGTACTTC.

Ten or more counts support this clonotype. The chain joins TRBV20-1 to TRBJ2-5; tentative D call: TRBD2 (5 bases). The V gene lost 6 bases and the J gene lost 2 bases, with 13 bases spanning the gap. The CDR3 extends over 13 amino acids. Germline assignment: CDR1 DFQATT and CDR2 SNEGSKA (reference sequence). CDR3 amino acids: CSARRSGQETQYF. CDR3 DNA: TGCAGTGCGAGGAGGAGCGGACAAGAGACCCAGTACTTC.